This T cell receptor (beta chain) was obtained from a study of T cells after yellow fever vaccination. Each CDR3 protein is one row after TCRdb ran MiXCR on the 5' RACE reads. The profile covers approximately 300,000 distinct CDR3 sequences, with roughly 10% appearing a single time and about 3% taken by the ten largest. The CDR3 runs to 13 residues. From germline, CDR1 is SGHTA and CDR2 FQGNSA. The ends were cut back, 3 bases at V and 1 base at J, with 7 bases in the middle. About this clonotype itself: Just one base apart from a much larger clone, this may be a read error.

The source is a young man who received the YFV17D yellow fever vaccine. V gene TRBV7-2 combines with J gene TRBJ2-7; D not certain. Material: CD4+ T cells sorted from PBMCs, obtained 45 days after the yellow fever booster vaccination. The CDR3 sequence is CASSFDKSYEQYV. CDR3 DNA sequence: TGTGCCAGCAGCTTCGACAAGTCCTACGAGCAGTACGTC.